This T cell receptor (beta chain) was observed in a study of cytomegalovirus exposure and HLA in healthy donors. Study at large: Of the donors genotyped, several hundred in all, 65% to 90% fell in the Caucasian-associated ancestry cluster. Regarding the study as a whole: By a later analysis, the bulk of CMV-associated TCR beta chains appeared HLA-restricted. It emerged from a later analysis that several of the most significant clusters appeared to be linked to common viral pathogens. The classifier was said to identify cytomegalovirus status with high specificity and sensitivity.

The primer mix had 60 Vbeta and 13 Jbeta primers. The protocol was immunoSEQ multiplex PCR, while the TCRdb copy is restricted to in-frame clones and leaves out a portion. The data contain about 77,000 clones, around 79% of them singletons. Points on this clone: Antigen: not known.

This TCR was recovered from a man aged 40-50 years in good health and CMV-seronegative. Material: PBMCs.

The CDR3, as DNA: TGTGCCAGCAGTGTCCAGGGGATGAACACTGAAGCTTTCTTT. Amino acid sequence: CASSVQGMNTEAFF. This chain links TRBV28 with TRBJ1-1, with D maybe TRBD1 (6 bases). The CDR3 runs 14 residues. The V end was cut by 5 bases, the J end by 0 bases, with 10 bases between. The germline V gene has CDR1 MDHEN and CDR2 SYDVKM.